The text below deals with one T cell receptor (beta chain). Its matching antigen is unknown. The sample is drawn from a study of T cell responses to AZD1222 COVID-19 vaccine. Produced via immunoSEQ multiplex PCR; TCRdb's table is partial and in-frame only. Of some 130,000 clones detected, 92% appear once; the ten largest clones hold about 3.7%. V dropped 5 bases and J dropped 5 bases, with 18 bases sitting between them. Germline lookup yields CDR1 LNHDA and CDR2 SQIVND (reference sequence). This CDR3 is 15 amino acids long. Whole-study results and caveats: Reports indicate that nearly half of spike-specific TCRs are directed at unmutated variant regions. Sampling that yielded the repertoires occurred only after the peak T cell response. Donors were largely white British and mainly female; clonal diversity was possibly underestimated.

The sequences come from peripheral blood, collected on day 0 of AZD1222 vaccination. The receptor's source is an adult in good health. The V and J genes are TRBV19 and TRBJ2-5; perhaps TRBD1 as D (6 bases). The CDR3 DNA reads TGTGCCAGTAGTTTAGGGCAGGGGTACGGGGAGACCCAGTACTTC. It codes for CASSLGQGYGETQYF.